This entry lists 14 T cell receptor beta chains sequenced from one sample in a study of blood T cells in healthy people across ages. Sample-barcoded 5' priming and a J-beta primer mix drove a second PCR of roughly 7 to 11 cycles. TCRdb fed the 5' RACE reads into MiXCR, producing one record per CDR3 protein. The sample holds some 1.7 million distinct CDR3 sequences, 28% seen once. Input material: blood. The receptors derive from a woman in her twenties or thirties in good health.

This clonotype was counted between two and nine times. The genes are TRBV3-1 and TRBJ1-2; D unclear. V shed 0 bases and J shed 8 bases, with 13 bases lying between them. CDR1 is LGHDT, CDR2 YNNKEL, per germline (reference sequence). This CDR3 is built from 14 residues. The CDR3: CASSQEGVLYGYTF. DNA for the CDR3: TGTGCCAGCAGCCAAGAGGGAGTTCTCTACGGCTACACCTTC. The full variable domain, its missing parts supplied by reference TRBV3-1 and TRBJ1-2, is DTAVSQTPKYLVTQMGNDKSIKCEQNLGHDTMYWYKQDSKKFLKIMFSYNNKELIINETVPNRFSPKSPDKAHLNLHINSLELGDSAVYFCASSQEGVLYGYTFGSGTRLTVV.

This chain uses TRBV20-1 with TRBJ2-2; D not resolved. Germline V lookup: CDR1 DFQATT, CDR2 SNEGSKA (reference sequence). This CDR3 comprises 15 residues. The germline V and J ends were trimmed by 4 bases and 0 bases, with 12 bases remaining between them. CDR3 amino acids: CSATPGRTNTGELFF. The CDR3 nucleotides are TGCAGTGCTACCCCGGGCCGGACGAACACCGGGGAGCTGTTTTTT.

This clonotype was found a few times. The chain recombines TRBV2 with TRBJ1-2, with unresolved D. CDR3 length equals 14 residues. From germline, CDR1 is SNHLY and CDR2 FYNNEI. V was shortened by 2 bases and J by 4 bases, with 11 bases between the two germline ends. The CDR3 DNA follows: TGTGCCAGCAGTGAAACTATCGGGATCTATGGCTACACCTTC. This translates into CASSETIGIYGYTF. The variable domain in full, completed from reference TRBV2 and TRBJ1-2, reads EPEVTQTPSHQVTQMGQEVILRCVPISNHLYFYWYRQILGQKVEFLVSFYNNEISEKSEIFDDQFSVERPDGSNFTLKIRSTKLEDSAMYFCASSETIGIYGYTFGSGTRLTVV.

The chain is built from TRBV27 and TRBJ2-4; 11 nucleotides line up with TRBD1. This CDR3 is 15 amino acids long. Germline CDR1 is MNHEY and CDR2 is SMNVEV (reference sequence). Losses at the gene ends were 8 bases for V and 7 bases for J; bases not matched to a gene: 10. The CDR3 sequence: CASGTDRDRGNIQYF. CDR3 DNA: TGTGCCAGCGGAACCGACCGGGACAGGGGGAACATTCAGTACTTC.

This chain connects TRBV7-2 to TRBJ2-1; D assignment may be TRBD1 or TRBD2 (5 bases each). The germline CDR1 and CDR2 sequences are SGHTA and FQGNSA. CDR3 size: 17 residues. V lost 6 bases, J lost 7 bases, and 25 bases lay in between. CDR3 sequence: CASRQRPPGAGLNEQFF. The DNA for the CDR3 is TGTGCCAGCAGACAGCGGCCCCCCGGGGCTGGTCTAAATGAGCAGTTCTTC.

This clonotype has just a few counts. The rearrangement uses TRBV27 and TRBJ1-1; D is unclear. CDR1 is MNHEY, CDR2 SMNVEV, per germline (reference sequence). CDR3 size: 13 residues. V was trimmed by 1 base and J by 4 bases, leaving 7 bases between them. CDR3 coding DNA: TGTGCCAGCAGTTTATTAAGCAGCACTGAAGCTTTCTTT. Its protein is CASSLLSSTEAFF.

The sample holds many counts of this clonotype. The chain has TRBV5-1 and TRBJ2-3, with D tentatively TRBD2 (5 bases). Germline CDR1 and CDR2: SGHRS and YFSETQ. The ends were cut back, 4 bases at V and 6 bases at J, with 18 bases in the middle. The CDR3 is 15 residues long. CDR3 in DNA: TGCGCCAGCAGCCCCTCGAGCGGCTCGGCGGATACGCAGTATTTT. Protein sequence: CASSPSSGSADTQYF.

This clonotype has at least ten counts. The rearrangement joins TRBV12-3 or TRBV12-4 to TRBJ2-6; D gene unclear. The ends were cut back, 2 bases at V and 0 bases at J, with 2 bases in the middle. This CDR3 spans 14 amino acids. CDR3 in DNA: TGTGCCAGCAGTTTAAGCTCTGGGGCCAACGTCCTGACTTTC. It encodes CASSLSSGANVLTF.

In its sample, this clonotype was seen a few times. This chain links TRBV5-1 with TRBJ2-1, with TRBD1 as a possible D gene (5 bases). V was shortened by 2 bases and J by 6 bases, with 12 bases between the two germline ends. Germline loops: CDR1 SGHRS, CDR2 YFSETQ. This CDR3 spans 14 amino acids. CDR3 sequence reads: CASSLGADCNEQFF. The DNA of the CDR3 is TGCGCCAGCAGCTTAGGGGCAGACTGCAATGAGCAGTTCTTC.

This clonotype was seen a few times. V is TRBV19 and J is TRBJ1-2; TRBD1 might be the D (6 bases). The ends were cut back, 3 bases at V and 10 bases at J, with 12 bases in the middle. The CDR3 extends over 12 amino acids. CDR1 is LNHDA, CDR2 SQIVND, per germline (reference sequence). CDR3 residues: CASSISDSVYTF. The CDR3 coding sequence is TGTGCCAGTAGTATTTCGGACAGTGTCTACACCTTC.

The CDR3 reads CSARGPGTVWTEAFF. CDR3 in DNA: TGCAGTGCTAGAGGGCCCGGGACGGTTTGGACTGAAGCTTTCTTT. The chain carries TRBV20-1 and TRBJ1-1; possible D gene TRBD1, 5 bases. V shed 1 base and J shed 5 bases, with 17 bases lying between them. The CDR3 length is 15 residues. Germline CDR1 reads DFQATT; CDR2 reads SNEGSKA (reference sequence).

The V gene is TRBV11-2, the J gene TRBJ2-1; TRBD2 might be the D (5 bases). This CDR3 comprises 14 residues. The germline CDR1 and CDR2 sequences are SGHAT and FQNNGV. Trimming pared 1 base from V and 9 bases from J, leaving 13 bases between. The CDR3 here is CASSLVSNGGEQFF. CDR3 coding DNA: TGTGCCAGCAGCTTAGTTTCAAACGGAGGTGAGCAGTTCTTC.

DNA of the CDR3: TGTGCCTGCGGAATCTCTGGGGCCAACGTCCTGACTTTC. Protein product: CACGISGANVLTF. V usage is TRBV7-9 and J usage is TRBJ2-6, with D hard to call. The CDR3 is 13 amino acids. Germline V gene sequence: CDR1 SEHNR, CDR2 FQNEAQ (reference sequence). Trimming stripped 11 bases from V and 0 bases from J, with 8 bases between. Combining the CDR3 with reference TRBV7-9 and TRBJ2-6 gives the whole variable domain DTGVSQNPRHKITKRGQNVTFRCDPISEHNRLYWYRQTLGQGPEFLTYFQNEAQLEKSRLLSDRFSAERPKGSFSTLEIQRTEQGDSAMYLCACGISGANVLTFGAGSRLTVL.

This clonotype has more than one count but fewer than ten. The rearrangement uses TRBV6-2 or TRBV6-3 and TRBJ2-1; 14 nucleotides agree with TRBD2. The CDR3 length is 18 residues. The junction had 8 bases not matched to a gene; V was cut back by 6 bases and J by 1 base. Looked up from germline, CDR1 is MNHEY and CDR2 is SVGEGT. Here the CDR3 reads CASRTGLAGVKSYNEQFF. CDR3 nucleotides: TGTGCCAGCAGGACGGGACTAGCGGGAGTAAAATCCTACAATGAGCAGTTCTTC.